This is a list of T cell receptor beta chains from one sample in a study of beta chain features in type 1 diabetes. Only in-frame clones appear in the TCRdb table, and some are missing; sequencing was by immunoSEQ multiplex PCR. The sample has 600,000 to 650,000 clones; roughly a sixth are singletons. Specimen: naive CD4+ T cells from blood. All receptors come from a young man in good health. Both conserved end residues are part of each CDR3. Each record gives: V gene, clone size, D gene, J gene, CDR3 protein, CDR3 DNA. D genes are given only for firm matches. Rows give clone size only sometimes, using once, few, many, or a class for an expanded clone.

v_gene: TRBV5-1; abundance: NA; d_gene: TRBD1; j_gene: TRBJ1-1; CDR3aa: CASRGQGITEAFF; CDR3nt: TGCGCCAGCAGGGGACAGGGGATCACTGAAGCTTTCTTT
v_gene: TRBV28; abundance: few; d_gene: TRBD1; j_gene: TRBJ2-5; CDR3aa: CASRLGQGARETQYF; CDR3nt: TGTGCCAGCAGACTGGGACAGGGGGCTAGGGAGACCCAGTACTTC
v_gene: TRBV6-5; abundance: few; d_gene: NA; j_gene: TRBJ1-1; CDR3aa: CASSYSRTAPQGAFF; CDR3nt: TGTGCCAGCAGTTACTCGCGGACGGCCCCACAGGGAGCTTTCTTT
v_gene: TRBV5-1; abundance: NA; d_gene: NA; j_gene: TRBJ1-2; CDR3aa: CASSPDMLIYGYTF; CDR3nt: TGCGCCAGCAGCCCGGACATGCTAATCTATGGCTACACCTTC
v_gene: TRBV4-3; abundance: NA; d_gene: TRBD2; j_gene: TRBJ2-5; CDR3aa: CASSHSGGAGETQYF; CDR3nt: TGCGCCAGCAGCCATAGCGGGGGGGCCGGAGAGACCCAGTACTTC
v_gene: TRBV4-2; abundance: NA; d_gene: NA; j_gene: TRBJ2-7; CDR3aa: CASSQDNPYEQYF; CDR3nt: TGTGCCAGCAGCCAAGATAACCCCTACGAGCAGTACTTC
v_gene: TRBV7-9; abundance: NA; d_gene: NA; j_gene: TRBJ2-7; CDR3aa: CASSLGGRYEQYF; CDR3nt: TGTGCCAGCAGCTTAGGAGGCAGATACGAGCAGTACTTC
v_gene: TRBV7-2; abundance: NA; d_gene: TRBD2; j_gene: TRBJ2-1; CDR3aa: CASSFTSGGANEQFF; CDR3nt: TGTGCCAGCAGCTTTACTAGCGGGGGGGCGAATGAGCAGTTCTTC
v_gene: TRBV7-2; abundance: NA; d_gene: TRBD2; j_gene: TRBJ2-5; CDR3aa: CASSSRTSGQETQYF; CDR3nt: TGTGCCAGCAGCTCCCGGACTAGCGGCCAAGAGACCCAGTACTTC
v_gene: TRBV7-2; abundance: NA; d_gene: NA; j_gene: TRBJ2-3; CDR3aa: CASSRRETQYF; CDR3nt: TGTGCCAGCAGCCGTCGGGAGACGCAGTATTTT